A selection of T cell receptor beta chains follows, all from one sample in a study of blood T cell repertoires in COVID-19. Data came from immunoSEQ multiplex PCR; TCRdb stores just in-frame clones and leaves some out. The table has 310,000 or so clones, approximately 86% seen once; the top ten hold about 8.9%. The material sequenced was PBMCs or T cells enriched from blood (not recorded which). The receptors originated from a woman aged 18-30 years who had recovered from COVID-19. CDR3s include the opening cysteine and the closing phenylalanine or tryptophan. Fields, in order: J gene, V gene, CDR3 protein.

TRBJ2-1,TRBV21-1,CASRVTPPHYNEQFF
TRBJ2-1,TRBV5-1,CASSLLASQEGEQFF
TRBJ1-1,TRBV4-2,CASSPGVNTEAFF
TRBJ1-5,TRBV20-1,CSASSTGEDQPQHF
TRBJ1-2,TRBV6-2/TRBV6-3,CASSYGTGNYGYTF
TRBJ2-3,TRBV7-3,CASSLMGRGSTDTQYF
TRBJ1-3,TRBV15,CATSRGPSRNTIYF
TRBJ2-5,TRBV7-3,CASSQQPAGLGGGTQYF
TRBJ1-2,TRBV19,CASSVGTANYGYTF
TRBJ1-2,TRBV27,CASSPTSTGTGGYTF
TRBJ2-2,TRBV15,CATSTLASPGAGELFF
TRBJ2-7,TRBV4-2,CASSLRVSYEQYF
TRBJ1-5,TRBV2,CASTLGTGGTQPQHF
TRBJ2-1,TRBV5-1,CASSLVEGGNEQFF
TRBJ2-2,TRBV2,CASSKNRGRNSGELFF
TRBJ2-7,TRBV19,CASRLTGTGGFEQYF
TRBJ1-6,TRBV5-1,CASSLEGTGNSPLHF
TRBJ1-4,TRBV24-1,CATGTGGDNEKLFF
TRBJ2-3,TRBV10-3,CAISGGRDSTDTQYF
TRBJ1-2,TRBV15,CATSSRRGNYGYTF
TRBJ2-5,TRBV5-1,CASSTGLAGGPVETQYF
TRBJ2-1,TRBV7-2,CASSLVFGGDSYNEQFF
TRBJ2-3,TRBV11-2,CASSLAPSGRGTDTQYF
TRBJ1-5,TRBV4-1,CASSHPSDRGNQPQHF
TRBJ2-7,TRBV15,CATSRDRQGASEQYF
TRBJ2-3,TRBV7-2,CASSLEGHLGEGTDTQYF
TRBJ1-2,TRBV5-4,CASSTYWDSRGYTF
TRBJ1-4,TRBV6-5,CASSPETGFEKLFF
TRBJ1-1,TRBV4-2,CASTATGALEAFF
TRBJ2-2,TRBV15,CATSRDREGPNTGELFF
TRBJ2-1,TRBV28,CASSFAEQYNEQFF
TRBJ1-1,TRBV11-1,CASSLDYGGSDTEAFF
TRBJ1-2,TRBV4-3,CASSQDTSRGTPYTF
TRBJ2-7,TRBV28,CASSIRYEQYF
TRBJ1-2,TRBV20-1,CSARPGGYTF
TRBJ1-3,TRBV11-2,CASSSLVGDTIYF
TRBJ2-5,TRBV20-1,CSARGSETQYF
TRBJ2-5,TRBV10-3,CAISEFQSGGGQETQYF
TRBJ1-1,TRBV5-1,CASSYGPAGTEAFF
TRBJ1-1,TRBV5-1,CASSLNGAHGGGTEAFF
TRBJ2-7,TRBV7-3,CASAVGATYEQYF
TRBJ1-1,TRBV4-3,CASSAVQGTEAFF
TRBJ1-2,TRBV27,CASSPEGLVWGYTF
TRBJ1-1,TRBV6-2/TRBV6-3,CASSYRGITEAFF
TRBJ1-5,TRBV28,CASTGNSNQPQHF
TRBJ2-5,TRBV5-8,CASRDTGTVETQYF